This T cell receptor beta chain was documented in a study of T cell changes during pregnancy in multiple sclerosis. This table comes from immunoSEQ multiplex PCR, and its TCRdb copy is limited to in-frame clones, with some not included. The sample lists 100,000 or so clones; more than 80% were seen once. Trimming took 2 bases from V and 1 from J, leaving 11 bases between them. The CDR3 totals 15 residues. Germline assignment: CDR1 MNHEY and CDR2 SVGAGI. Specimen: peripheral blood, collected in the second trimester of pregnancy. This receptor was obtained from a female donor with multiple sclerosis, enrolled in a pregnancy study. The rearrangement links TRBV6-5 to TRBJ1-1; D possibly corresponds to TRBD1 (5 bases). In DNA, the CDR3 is TGTGCCAGCAGTTACGGGACTGTACGGAACACTGAAGCTTTCTTT. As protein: CASSYGTVRNTEAFF.